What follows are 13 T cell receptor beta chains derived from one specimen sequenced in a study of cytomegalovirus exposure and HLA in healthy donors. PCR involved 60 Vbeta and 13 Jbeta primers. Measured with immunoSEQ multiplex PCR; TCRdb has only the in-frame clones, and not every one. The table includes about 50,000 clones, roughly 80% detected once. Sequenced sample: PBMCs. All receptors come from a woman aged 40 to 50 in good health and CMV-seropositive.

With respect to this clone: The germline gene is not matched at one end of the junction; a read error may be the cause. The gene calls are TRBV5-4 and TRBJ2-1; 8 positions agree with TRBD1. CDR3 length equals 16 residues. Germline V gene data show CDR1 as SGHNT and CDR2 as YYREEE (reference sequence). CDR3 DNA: TGTGCTAGCAGCTTGGATTTACGACAGGGGTACAATGAGCAGTTCTTC. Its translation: CASSLDLRQGYNEQFF.

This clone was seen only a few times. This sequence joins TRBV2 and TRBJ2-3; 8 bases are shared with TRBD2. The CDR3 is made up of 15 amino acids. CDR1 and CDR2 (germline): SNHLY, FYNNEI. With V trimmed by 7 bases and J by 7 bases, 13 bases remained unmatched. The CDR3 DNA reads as TGTGCCAGCACCACGGGTACGGGGGGGCTGAATACGCAGTATTTT. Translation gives CASTTGTGGLNTQYF.

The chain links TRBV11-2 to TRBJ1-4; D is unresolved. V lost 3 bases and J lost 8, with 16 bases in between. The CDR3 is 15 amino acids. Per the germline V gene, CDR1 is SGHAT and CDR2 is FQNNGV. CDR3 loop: CASSFTDGLREKLFF. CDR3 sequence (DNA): TGTGCCAGCAGCTTTACCGACGGACTTCGAGAAAAACTGTTTTTT.

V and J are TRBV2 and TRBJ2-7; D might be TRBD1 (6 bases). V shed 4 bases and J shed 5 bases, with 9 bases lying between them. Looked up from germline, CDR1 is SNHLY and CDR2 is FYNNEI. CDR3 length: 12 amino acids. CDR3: CASSAQGNEQYF. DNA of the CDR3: TGTGCCAGCAGTGCACAGGGAAACGAGCAGTACTTC.

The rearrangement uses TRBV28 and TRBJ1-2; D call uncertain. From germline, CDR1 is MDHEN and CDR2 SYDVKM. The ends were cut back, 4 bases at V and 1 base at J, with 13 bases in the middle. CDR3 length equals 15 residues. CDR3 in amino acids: CASSSLTRVNYGYTF. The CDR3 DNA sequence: TGTGCCAGCAGTTCCCTCACCCGGGTTAACTATGGCTACACCTTC.

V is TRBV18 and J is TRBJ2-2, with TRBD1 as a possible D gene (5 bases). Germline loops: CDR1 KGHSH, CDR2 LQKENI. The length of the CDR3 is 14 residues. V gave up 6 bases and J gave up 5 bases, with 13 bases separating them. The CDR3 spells CASSVTKGTGELFF. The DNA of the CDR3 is TGTGCCAGCTCGGTTACCAAGGGGACCGGGGAGCTGTTTTTT.

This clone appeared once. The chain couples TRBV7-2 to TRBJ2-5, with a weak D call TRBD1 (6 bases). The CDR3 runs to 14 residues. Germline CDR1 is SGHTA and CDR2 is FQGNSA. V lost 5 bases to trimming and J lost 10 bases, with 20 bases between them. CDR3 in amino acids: CASSLSFMVQGQYF. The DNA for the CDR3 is TGTGCCAGCAGCCTCTCTTTCATGGTACAGGGCCAGTACTTC. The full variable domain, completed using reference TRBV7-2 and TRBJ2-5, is GAGVSQSPSNKVTEKGKDVELRCDPISGHTALYWYRQSLGQGLEFLIYFQGNSAPDKSGLPSDRFSAERTGGSVSTLTIQRTQQEDSAVYLCASSLSFMVQGQYFGPGTRLLVL.

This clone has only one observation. This chain's CDR3 is CASSPDGEGRAKNIQYF. Here the CDR3 DNA reads TGCGCCAGCAGCCCGGACGGGGAAGGTCGAGCCAAAAACATTCAGTACTTC. The genes are TRBV5-1 and TRBJ2-4; D might be TRBD2 (5 bases). Trimming removed 4 bases at V and 0 bases at J, with 17 bases between. CDR1 is SGHRS, CDR2 YFSETQ, per germline. The CDR3 totals 17 residues.

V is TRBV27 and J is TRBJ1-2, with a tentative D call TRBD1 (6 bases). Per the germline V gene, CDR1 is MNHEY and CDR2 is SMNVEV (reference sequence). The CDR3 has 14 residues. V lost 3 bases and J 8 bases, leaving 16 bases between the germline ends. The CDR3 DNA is TGTGCCAGCAGTTTGAGGAACCAGGGGAAGGGCTACACCTTC. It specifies CASSLRNQGKGYTF.

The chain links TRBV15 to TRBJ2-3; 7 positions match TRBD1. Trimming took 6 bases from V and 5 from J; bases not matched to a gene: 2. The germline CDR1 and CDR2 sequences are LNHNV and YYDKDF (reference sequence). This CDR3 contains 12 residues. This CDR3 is CATSHRGDTQYF. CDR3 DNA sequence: TGTGCCACCAGTCACAGGGGAGATACGCAGTATTTT. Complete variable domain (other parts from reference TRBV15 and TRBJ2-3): DAMVIQNPRYQVTQFGKPVTLSCSQTLNHNVMYWYQQKSSQAPKLLFHYYDKDFNNEADTPDNFQSRRPNTSFCFLDIRSPGLGDTAMYLCATSHRGDTQYFGPGTRLTVL.

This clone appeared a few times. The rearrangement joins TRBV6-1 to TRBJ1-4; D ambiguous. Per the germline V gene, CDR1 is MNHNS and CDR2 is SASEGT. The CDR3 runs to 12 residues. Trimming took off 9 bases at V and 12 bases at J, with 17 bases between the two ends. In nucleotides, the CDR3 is TGTGCCAGTCATTTGGCCCCCGCAGAACTGTTTTTT. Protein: CASHLAPAELFF.

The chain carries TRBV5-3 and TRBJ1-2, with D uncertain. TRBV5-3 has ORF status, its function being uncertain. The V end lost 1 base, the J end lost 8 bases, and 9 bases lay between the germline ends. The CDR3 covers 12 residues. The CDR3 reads CARSLLFGGYTF. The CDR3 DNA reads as TGTGCCAGAAGCTTGTTGTTTGGCGGCTACACCTTC.

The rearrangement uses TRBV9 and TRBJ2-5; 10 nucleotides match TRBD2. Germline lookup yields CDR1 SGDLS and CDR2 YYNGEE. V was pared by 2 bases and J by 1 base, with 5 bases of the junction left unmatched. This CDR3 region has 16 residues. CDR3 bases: TGTGCCAGCAGCGTGGCAGCGGGGGGGACCCAAGAGACCCAGTACTTC. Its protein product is CASSVAAGGTQETQYF.